Included here is one T cell receptor beta chain sequence, with context. Its antigen is unidentified. Other DNA sequences from this sample encode an identical CDR3 as well. Germline V gene sequence: CDR1 SEHNR, CDR2 FQNEAQ (reference sequence). The CDR3 runs to 16 residues. After removal of 0 bases from V and 2 bases from J, the junction contained 3 bases not matched to a gene. The source of the sample is a study of shared clonotypes between healthy human individuals. Regarding the study as a whole: Expectations were that clonotype sharing among donors would be affected by sequencing depth.

Deep was the level used in running the assay. The repertoire was sequenced with immunoSEQ multiplex PCR; TCRdb's copy has only in-frame clones and lacks some. The table includes more than 450,000 clones, 70% to 80% detected once. The genes are TRBV7-9 and TRBJ2-1; TRBD2 agrees at 8 bases. This TCR was recovered from a woman aged 40-49 years in good health. Some clones in this sample may be carry-over from other donors' samples. Sequencing used PBMCs. The CDR3 loop is CASSLALAGTYNEQFF. DNA of the CDR3: TGTGCCAGCAGCTTAGCATTAGCGGGAACCTACAATGAGCAGTTCTTC.